Listed below are T cell receptor beta chains from one sample, sequenced in a study of T-cell reconstitution after alpha-beta-depleted transplantation in children. Using its own MiXCR run on the PCR reads, TCRdb lists one record per CDR3 protein. The sample consists of tens of thousands of distinct CDR3 sequences, roughly 4.9% of them appearing once. The sequenced sample was PBMCs, mostly from graft donor cells, obtained 180 days after TCRalphabeta/CD19-depleted stem cell transplant. The source is a boy under three years old who had a stem cell transplant for acute myeloid leukemia, so the T cells may come from the graft donor. Both conserved end residues are part of each CDR3. A D gene is named only where the DNA matches it firmly. The size of a clone is reported for some rows only, either as once, few or many, or as a class for expanded clones.

>TRBJ2-1|-|many|TRBV5-1
TGCGCCAGCAGCTTAGGGTATACAAGCTACAATGAGCAGTTCTTC
CASSLGYTSYNEQFF
>TRBJ2-7|TRBD1|many|TRBV30
TGTGCCTTGGACAGGGGTGCCTACGAGCAGTACTTC
CALDRGAYEQYF
>TRBJ1-3|-|-|TRBV19
TGTGCCAGTAGGCAGGGTGCCGAACGCTCTGGAAACACCATATATTTT
CASRQGAERSGNTIYF
>TRBJ1-5|-|many|TRBV7-9
TGTGCCAGCAGCTTAGGCACAGGCAGTCGAAATCAGCCCCAGCATTTT
CASSLGTGSRNQPQHF
>TRBJ1-1|-|many|TRBV6-5
TGTGCCAGCAGCGGCCTCGGCGCAGGGGATGACACTGAAGCTTTCTTT
CASSGLGAGDDTEAFF
>TRBJ2-1|-|many|TRBV19
TGTGCCAGTAGTATTACGGGGGCAATTTACAATGAGCAGTTCTTC
CASSITGAIYNEQFF
>TRBJ2-6|TRBD1|many|TRBV3-1
TGTGCCAGCAGCCAAGATCCGGGCACAGGGGCGACCTCTGGGGCCAACGTCCTGACTTTC
CASSQDPGTGATSGANVLTF
>TRBJ2-3|-|-|TRBV5-4
TGTGCCAGCAGCAGAAACAGGGAGTATACGCAGTATTTT
CASSRNREYTQYF
>TRBJ1-5|-|many|TRBV6-2/TRBV6-3
TGTGCCAGCAGAAGGGGGACCGATAGCAATCAGCCCCAGCATTTT
CASRRGTDSNQPQHF
>TRBJ2-1|-|many|TRBV5-1
TGCGCCAGCGGGGTGGGGGACAACAATGAGCAGTTCTTC
CASGVGDNNEQFF
>TRBJ2-1|-|many|TRBV12-3/TRBV12-4
TGTGCCAGCAGCCTGGGGCAGCCAAGCTCCTACAATGAGCAGTTCTTC
CASSLGQPSSYNEQFF
>TRBJ2-1|-|many|TRBV15
TGTGCCACCAGCAGAGATTACGGCCGGTACAATGAGCAGTTCTTC
CATSRDYGRYNEQFF
>TRBJ2-5|-|many|TRBV20-1
TGCAGTGCTAGACATAGACCCTACGGTAGGGAGACCCAGTACTTC
CSARHRPYGRETQYF
>TRBJ2-7|-|many|TRBV6-2/TRBV6-3
TGTGCCAGCAGTTCCCTGGGGAGCTCAAGCAACTTC
CASSSLGSSSNF
>TRBJ2-7|-|many|TRBV7-2
TGTGCCAGCAGCCCTCAAATAGGTGCCTACGAGCAGTACTTC
CASSPQIGAYEQYF
>TRBJ2-2|TRBD1|many|TRBV12-3/TRBV12-4
TGTGCCAGCAGTTTGCACAGGGGTGGGACCGGGGAGCTGTTTTTT
CASSLHRGGTGELFF
>TRBJ2-2|-|many|TRBV20-1
TGCAGTGCTAGAGGGCCAGGCGCCGGCGCGAACACCGGGGAGCTGTTTTTT
CSARGPGAGANTGELFF
>TRBJ2-3|-|many|TRBV24-1
TGTGCCACCAGTGCCCCTAGGACAGATACGCAGTATTTT
CATSAPRTDTQYF
>TRBJ2-1|TRBD2|many|TRBV12-3/TRBV12-4
TGTGCCAGCAGTTTCCAACCACTAGCGGGAGTGATAAATGAGCAGTTCTTC
CASSFQPLAGVINEQFF
>TRBJ2-1|-|many|TRBV6-2/TRBV6-3
TGTGCCAGCAGTACGGTGCCGGCAGCCCTGGGGGAGCAGTTCTTC
CASSTVPAALGEQFF
>TRBJ1-6|-|many|TRBV20-1
TGCAGTGCTAGGGAACGACGGGCAGTTTATAATTCACCCCTCCACTTT
CSARERRAVYNSPLHF
>TRBJ1-3|-|many|TRBV30
TGTGCCTGGGGCTCTGGAAACACCATATATTTT
CAWGSGNTIYF
>TRBJ1-2|TRBD1|many|TRBV12-3/TRBV12-4
TGTGCCAGCAGCCGCGGACAGGGCGGTGGCTACACCTTC
CASSRGQGGGYTF
>TRBJ2-7|-|many|TRBV11-3
TGTGCCAGCAGCTTATTCCCCCGGGGGCAGGGGTTCCACGAGCAGTACTTC
CASSLFPRGQGFHEQYF
>TRBJ2-3|TRBD2|many|TRBV7-2
TGTGCCAGCAGCTTAGTCGAGTGGGCTAGCGGGGCCACAGATACGCAGTATTTT
CASSLVEWASGATDTQYF
>TRBJ1-6|-|many|TRBV30
TGTGCCTGGCGATTCTCCTATAATTCACCCCTCCACTTT
CAWRFSYNSPLHF
>TRBJ1-1|-|many|TRBV7-6
TGTGCCAGCAGCTTAGCAGCGACAACGAACACTGAAGCTTTCTTT
CASSLAATTNTEAFF
>TRBJ1-2|-|many|TRBV27
TGTGCCAGCAGCCCTCCGGGACGGACTCTCAGCTACACCTTC
CASSPPGRTLSYTF
>TRBJ2-3|-|many|TRBV5-1
TGCGCCAGCAGCTTGGGGGCAAGGAGCCCCACAGATACGCAGTATTTT
CASSLGARSPTDTQYF
>TRBJ2-3|-|many|TRBV20-1
TGCAGTGCCCCTTACCCCCGGGGCACAGATACGCAGTATTTT
CSAPYPRGTDTQYF
>TRBJ1-1|-|many|TRBV29-1
TGCAGCGTTGAATCGTTGGCGGTGAACACTGAAGCTTTCTTT
CSVESLAVNTEAFF
>TRBJ2-1|TRBD1|many|TRBV5-1
TGCGCCAGCAGCTTTAACAGGGGACCCTACAATGAGCAGTTCTTC
CASSFNRGPYNEQFF
>TRBJ1-2|-|many|TRBV5-1
TGCGCCAGCAGCTTGGAGAGGGATAACTATGGCTACACCTTC
CASSLERDNYGYTF
>TRBJ1-6|-|many|TRBV20-1
TGCAGTGCTGGGGTGGGGAAAAATTCACCCCTCCACTTT
CSAGVGKNSPLHF